Below, one T cell receptor (beta chain) is given with its context. Germline V gene data show CDR1 as SGHDT and CDR2 as YYEEEE. The junction had 8 bases not matched to a gene; V was cut back by 4 bases and J by 4 bases. CDR3 size: 15 residues. The data are from a study of shared clonotypes between healthy human individuals. Measured with immunoSEQ multiplex PCR; TCRdb has only the in-frame clones, and not every one. This sample has a few million clones, with around nine tenths found just once. The chain carries TRBV5-6 and TRBJ1-2, with TRBD1 matching 9 bases. This receptor was obtained from a man aged 18 to 29 in good health. Sequenced: naive CD4+ T cells sorted from blood. Subset described: CD45RA+ positively selected. The CDR3 loop is CASSLGTGRAYGYTF. The CDR3 bases are TGTGCCAGCAGCCTAGGGACAGGGCGCGCCTATGGCTACACCTTC.